Below, one T cell receptor (beta chain) is given with its context. Data came from immunoSEQ multiplex PCR; TCRdb stores just in-frame clones and leaves some out. Counted here are around 69,000 clones, roughly 88% occurring once; the ten biggest clones make up 1.4%. This record comes from a study of T cell changes during pregnancy in multiple sclerosis. The CDR3 has 14 residues. The germline V and J ends were trimmed by 10 bases and 8 bases, with 20 bases remaining between them. Germline loops: CDR1 MGHRA, CDR2 YSYEKL. The source of this sequence is a female donor with multiple sclerosis, enrolled in a pregnancy study. This specimen consisted of peripheral blood, obtained in the third trimester of pregnancy. The chain carries TRBV4-1 and TRBJ1-4; D remains unclear. DNA of the CDR3: TGCGCCACTGCGGCGGGCCCCTTCGAGGAAAAACTGTTTTTT. Protein product: CATAAGPFEEKLFF.